Shown below are 20 T cell receptor beta chains from a single sample sequenced in a study of somatic mutations in cytotoxic T cells in rheumatoid arthritis. Sequencing used immunoSEQ multiplex PCR; TCRdb keeps in-frame clones, though not all of them. The table includes 5,500 to 8,500 clones, about three quarters detected once. Sequencing was performed on CD8+ T cells sorted from blood. The receptors were gathered from a woman in her fifties or sixties in good health.

The chain is built from TRBV10-2 and TRBJ2-2; 9 bases match TRBD1. The CDR3 is 16 residues long. The germline V gene has CDR1 WSHSY and CDR2 SAAADI. V dropped 7 bases and J dropped 3; count of bases not matched to a gene: 9. CDR3 DNA sequence: TGCGCCAGCATTCGAACAGGGGGCGAGTACACCGGGGAGCTGTTTTTT. It translates to CASIRTGGEYTGELFF.

The chain couples TRBV13 to TRBJ2-7, with 12 bases lining up with TRBD1. The junction had 23 bases not matched to a gene; V was cut back by 5 bases and J by 6 bases. The length of the CDR3 is 20 residues. CDR1 and CDR2 from the germline V gene are PRHDT and FYEKMQ (reference sequence). Here the CDR3 reads CASSHSPRRDRGRITSEQYF. In DNA, the CDR3 is TGTGCCAGCAGCCATAGCCCCCGCCGGGACAGGGGGCGTATTACGTCCGAGCAGTACTTC.

The genes are TRBV6-1 and TRBJ2-3; 16 bases match TRBD2. V lost 4 bases to trimming and J lost 4 bases; unmatched junction nucleotides: 5. The germline V gene has CDR1 MNHNS and CDR2 SASEGT. The CDR3 length is 17 residues. CDR3 nucleotides: TGTGCCAGCAGTGTGGGACTAGCGGGAGGGCCCGCAGATACGCAGTATTTT. Its translation is CASSVGLAGGPADTQYF.

The CDR3 sequence: CASSLSAGENQETQYF. The CDR3 DNA reads as TGTGCCAGCAGCTTGTCAGCGGGGGAGAACCAAGAGACCCAGTACTTC. The V and J genes are TRBV11-3 and TRBJ2-5; 8 bases agree with TRBD2. Germline loops: CDR1 SGHNT, CDR2 YENEEA. Trimming at V came to 3 bases and at J to 0 bases, leaving 6 bases not matched to a gene. The length of the CDR3 is 16 residues.

The V and J genes are TRBV2 and TRBJ2-7, with 10 bases aligning to TRBD1. This CDR3 has 16 residues. J lost 0 bases, V lost 6 bases, and 8 bases had no gene match. Germline V gives CDR1 SNHLY, CDR2 FYNNEI. CDR3 coding DNA: TGTGCCAGCAGCAACGACAGGGGGCGGCTCTCCTACGAGCAGTACTTC. It codes for CASSNDRGRLSYEQYF.

The gene calls are TRBV7-6 and TRBJ1-1, with D hard to call. The CDR3 contains 13 residues. The germline V and J ends were trimmed by 3 bases and 3 bases, with 8 bases remaining between them. Per the germline V gene, CDR1 is SGHVS and CDR2 is FNYEAQ. The CDR3 DNA is TGTGCCAGCAGCTTGCGGCCGGACACTGAAGCTTTCTTT. Its translation: CASSLRPDTEAFF. The whole variable domain, remainder taken from reference TRBV7-6 and TRBJ1-1, is GAGVSQSPRYKVTKRGQDVALRCDPISGHVSLYWYRQALGQGPEFLTYFNYEAQQDKSGLPNDRFSAERPEGSISTLTIQRTEQRDSAMYRCASSLRPDTEAFFGQGTRLTVV.

The chain links TRBV30 to TRBJ2-1; D may be TRBD2 (6 bases). This CDR3 contains 14 residues. V was trimmed by 7 bases and J by 4 bases, leaving 17 bases between them. Germline CDR1 GTSNPN, CDR2 SVGIG (reference sequence). The CDR3 loop reads CASNPGTPYNEQFF. The CDR3 DNA reads TGTGCCTCCAACCCCGGGACTCCGTACAATGAGCAGTTCTTC.

CDR3 protein: CARGQTGELFF. The DNA for the CDR3 is TGTGCCAGAGGACAAACCGGGGAGCTGTTTTTT. The genes are TRBV2 and TRBJ2-2; D may be TRBD1 (5 bases). The germline CDR1 and CDR2 sequences are SNHLY and FYNNEI. V was trimmed by 9 bases and J by 5 bases, leaving 7 bases between them. This CDR3 has 11 amino acids.

This clone has only one observation. V and J are TRBV15 and TRBJ1-4; perhaps TRBD1 as D (5 bases). V dropped 0 bases and J dropped 5 bases, with 10 bases sitting between them. The CDR3 consists of 15 residues. Germline-derived CDR1 and CDR2 are LNHNV and YYDKDF (reference sequence). CDR3 in amino acids: CATSRDRTLNEKLFF. The CDR3 DNA is TGTGCCACCAGCAGAGATCGGACACTAAATGAAAAACTGTTTTTT. Full variable domain (outside the CDR3, taken from reference TRBV15 and TRBJ1-4): DAMVIQNPRYQVTQFGKPVTLSCSQTLNHNVMYWYQQKSSQAPKLLFHYYDKDFNNEADTPDNFQSRRPNTSFCFLDIRSPGLGDTAMYLCATSRDRTLNEKLFFGSGTQLSVL.

CDR3 bases: TGTGCCAGCAGTGAATCTGGGGGCGGGGAGACCCAGTACTTC. As protein: CASSESGGGETQYF. V is TRBV2 and J is TRBJ2-5; D may be TRBD1 (6 bases). The CDR3 contains 14 residues. CDR1 is SNHLY and CDR2 is FYNNEI in the germline V gene. Trimming took 2 bases from V and 5 from J, leaving 12 bases between them.

This clone was seen once. This chain links TRBV7-9 with TRBJ2-5, with 9 bases that match TRBD2. Germline CDR1 is SEHNR and CDR2 is FQNEAQ (reference sequence). With 2 bases clipped from V and 4 bases from J, the junction kept 8 bases outside the gene matches. The CDR3 covers 16 residues. CDR3 amino acids: CASSLQGSGRPETQYF. In nucleotides, the CDR3 is TGTGCCAGCAGCTTACAGGGTAGCGGGAGACCAGAGACCCAGTACTTC.

This chain links TRBV27 with TRBJ1-6; weak D call: TRBD1 (6 bases). Between the trimmed V and J ends, which lost 6 bases and 10 bases, there was a span of 13 bases. The germline V gene encodes CDR1 MNHEY and CDR2 SMNVEV (reference sequence). This CDR3 has 13 residues. The CDR3 DNA follows: TGTGCCAGCAGCCTCGGGACAAGATCACCCCTCCACTTT. Translating it yields CASSLGTRSPLHF.

The count of this clone is one. The chain joins TRBV4-3 to TRBJ2-5, with 13 bases matching TRBD2. The ends lost 3 bases at V and 3 bases at J; junction bases unmatched: 1. Per germline, CDR1 LGHNA and CDR2 YSLEER. This CDR3 is 15 amino acids long. In nucleotides, the CDR3 is TGCGCCAGCAGCCAGGGGACTAGCGGGAAAGAGACCCAGTACTTC. Translated, it gives CASSQGTSGKETQYF.

V gene TRBV9 combines with J gene TRBJ2-7, with 8 bases identical to TRBD2. V lost 3 bases and J lost 3; bases outside the gene matches: 5. The CDR3 loop spans 14 amino acids. Germline V lookup: CDR1 SGDLS, CDR2 YYNGEE. CDR3 loop: CASSAGGTFYEQYF. The CDR3 region has the DNA TGTGCCAGCAGCGCGGGGGGGACATTCTACGAGCAGTACTTC. Full variable domain (missing parts from reference TRBV9 and TRBJ2-7): DSGVTQTPKHLITATGQRVTLRCSPRSGDLSVYWYQQSLDQGLQFLIQYYNGEERAKGNILERFSAQQFPDLHSELNLSSLELGDSALYFCASSAGGTFYEQYFGPGTRLTVT.

The chain has TRBV7-8 and TRBJ2-7; 9 bases fit TRBD2. Germline trimming cut 4 bases from V and 1 base from J; bases unmatched to any gene: 2. Per germline, CDR1 SGHVS and CDR2 FQNEAQ. The length of the CDR3 is 14 residues. CDR3 loop: CASSSLAGSYEQYF. In nucleotides, the CDR3 is TGTGCCAGCAGCTCCCTAGCGGGGTCCTACGAGCAGTACTTC.

The V call is TRBV9, the J call TRBJ2-3; weak D call: TRBD1 (5 bases). The CDR3 runs 16 residues. Germline V gene lookup returns CDR1 SGDLS and CDR2 YYNGEE. V was clipped by 2 bases and J by 2 bases, with 15 bases between them. The CDR3 DNA reads as TGTGCCAGCAGCGTGGGTTGGGGCCAATTCACAGATACGCAGTATTTT. It is translated as CASSVGWGQFTDTQYF.

The V gene is TRBV27, the J gene TRBJ1-2; TRBD1 is a possible D gene (5 bases). The CDR3 runs 14 residues. The germline V gene encodes CDR1 MNHEY and CDR2 SMNVEV (reference sequence). With 4 bases removed from V and 4 bases from J, the gap between germline ends came to 13 bases. CDR3 in amino acids: CASSSAGQGYGYTF. In DNA, the CDR3 is TGTGCCAGCAGTTCCGCGGGGCAGGGCTATGGCTACACCTTC.

The CDR3 coding sequence is TGTGCCAGCAGTGAACTACTAGCGGGTTACAATGAGCAGTTCTTC. This sequence encodes CASSELLAGYNEQFF. This sequence joins TRBV6-1 and TRBJ2-1, with 9 positions matching TRBD2. The junction had 3 bases not matched to a gene; V was cut back by 2 bases and J by 4 bases. Germline V CDR1 and CDR2: MNHNS, SASEGT. The length of the CDR3 is 15 residues.

This chain connects TRBV6-5 to TRBJ2-3; 12 nucleotides match TRBD1. Germline V lookup: CDR1 MNHEY, CDR2 SVGAGI. The V gene end was trimmed by 4 bases and the J gene end by 5 bases; junction bases not matched to a gene: 4. The CDR3 length is 15 residues. The CDR3 DNA reads as TGTGCCAGCAGTTTCCGGGACAGGGGGCGAGATACGCAGTATTTT. This translates into CASSFRDRGRDTQYF.

The chain links TRBV27 to TRBJ2-6, with TRBD1 matching 8 bases. The J segment lost 0 bases and the V segment lost 5 bases, leaving 6 bases of the junction unmatched. The CDR3 sequence is 17 residues long. Germline CDR1 is MNHEY and CDR2 is SMNVEV (reference sequence). The CDR3, as DNA: TGTGCCAGCAGTCCCCGACAGGGGAGCTCTGGGGCCAACGTCCTGACTTTC. It translates to CASSPRQGSSGANVLTF.